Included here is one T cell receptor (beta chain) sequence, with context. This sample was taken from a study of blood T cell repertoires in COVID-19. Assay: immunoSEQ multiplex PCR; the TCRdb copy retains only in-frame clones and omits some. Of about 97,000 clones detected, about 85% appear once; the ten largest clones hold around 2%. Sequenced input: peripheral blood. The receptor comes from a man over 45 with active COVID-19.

The CDR3 DNA is TGCGCCAGCAGCTCTACAGGGGATCAGGAAAAACTGTTTTTT. This encodes CASSSTGDQEKLFF. This chain connects TRBV5-1 to TRBJ1-4, with TRBD1 identical over 7 bases. The germline V gene has CDR1 SGHRS and CDR2 YFSETQ. V shed 3 bases and J 8 bases; nucleotides not matched to a gene: 7. The CDR3 extends over 14 amino acids.